This T cell receptor (beta chain) was obtained from a study of blood T cell repertoires in COVID-19. About the study: Sources were T cells, B-cell-depleted T cells, or PBMCs; the material itself was cDNA or gDNA.

This CDR3 spans 14 amino acids. Trimming took 7 bases from V and 7 from J, leaving 14 bases between them. Germline CDR1 is MNHEY and CDR2 is SVGAGI. Authors' methods: Reference gene primer amplification yielded estimated nucleated cell counts. This table comes from immunoSEQ multiplex PCR, and its TCRdb copy is limited to in-frame clones, with some not included. V, J and clone size are taken as reported in that table, and D and trimming were inferred from the DNA itself. Here the sample spans around 100,000 clones, roughly nine tenths being singletons. This sequence was found in a man in his forties or fifties with acute or convalescent COVID-19. Sequenced material: peripheral blood. This chain uses TRBV6-5 with TRBJ1-6; D remains ambiguous. CDR3 sequence (DNA): TGTGCCAGCACCCCGCGCATGAAGAATTCACCCCTCCACTTT. Its translation is CASTPRMKNSPLHF.